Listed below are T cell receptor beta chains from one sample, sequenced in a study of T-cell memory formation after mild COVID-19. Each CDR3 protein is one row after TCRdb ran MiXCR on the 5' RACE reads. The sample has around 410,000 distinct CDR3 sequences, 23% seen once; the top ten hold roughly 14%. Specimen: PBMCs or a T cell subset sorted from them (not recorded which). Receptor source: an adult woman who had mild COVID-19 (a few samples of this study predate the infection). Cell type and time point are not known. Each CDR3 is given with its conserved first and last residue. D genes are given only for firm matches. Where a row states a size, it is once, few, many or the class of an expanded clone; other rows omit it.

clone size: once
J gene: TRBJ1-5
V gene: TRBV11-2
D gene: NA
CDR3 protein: CASSSQNGQPQHF
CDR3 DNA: TGTGCCAGCAGCTCCCAGAACGGACAGCCCCAGCATTTT

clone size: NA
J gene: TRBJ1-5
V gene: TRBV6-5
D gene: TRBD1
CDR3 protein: CASRDGQGGNQPQHF
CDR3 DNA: TGTGCCAGCAGAGATGGACAGGGTGGCAATCAGCCCCAGCATTTT

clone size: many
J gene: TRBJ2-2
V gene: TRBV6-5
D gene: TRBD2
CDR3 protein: CASSYGTSVMNTGELFF
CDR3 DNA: TGTGCCAGCAGTTACGGGACTAGCGTCATGAACACCGGGGAGCTGTTTTTT

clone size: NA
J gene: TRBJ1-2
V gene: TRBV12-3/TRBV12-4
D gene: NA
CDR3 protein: CASSFWAGVSYGYTF
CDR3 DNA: TGTGCCAGCAGCTTTTGGGCAGGAGTAAGCTATGGCTACACCTTC

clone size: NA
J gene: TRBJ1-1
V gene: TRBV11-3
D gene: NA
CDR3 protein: CASSLQYTEAFF
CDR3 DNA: TGTGCCAGCAGCTTACAGTACACTGAAGCTTTCTTT

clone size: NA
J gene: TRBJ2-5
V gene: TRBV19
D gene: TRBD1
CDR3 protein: CASSTTGTGPSETQYF
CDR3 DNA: TGTGCCAGTAGTACGACCGGGACAGGGCCGTCGGAGACCCAGTACTTC

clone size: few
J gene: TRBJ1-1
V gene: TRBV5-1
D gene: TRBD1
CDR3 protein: CASSLETGQHLNTEAFF
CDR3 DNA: TGCGCCAGCAGCTTGGAAACGGGACAGCACTTGAACACTGAAGCTTTCTTT

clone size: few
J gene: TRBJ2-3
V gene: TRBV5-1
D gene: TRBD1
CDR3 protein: CASSLVGGPTSTDTQYF
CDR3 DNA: TGCGCCAGCAGCTTGGTAGGGGGCCCGACATCCACAGATACGCAGTATTTT

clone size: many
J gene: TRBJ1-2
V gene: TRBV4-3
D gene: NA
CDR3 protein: CASSHSANGVDGYTF
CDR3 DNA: TGCGCCAGCAGCCACTCGGCCAACGGGGTCGACGGCTACACCTTC

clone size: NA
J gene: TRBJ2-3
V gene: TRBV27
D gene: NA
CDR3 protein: CASSTRFGGVIDTQYF
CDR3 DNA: TGTGCCAGCAGTACGAGGTTCGGGGGCGTCATAGATACGCAGTATTTT

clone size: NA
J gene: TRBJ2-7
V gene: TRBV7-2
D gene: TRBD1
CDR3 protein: CASSGQGLDVQYF
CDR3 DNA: TGTGCCAGCAGCGGACAGGGACTCGATGTGCAGTACTTC

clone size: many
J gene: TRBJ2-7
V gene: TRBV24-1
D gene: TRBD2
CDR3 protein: CATSDSRRGLAGEGQYF
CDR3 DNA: TGTGCCACCAGTGATTCACGCCGGGGACTAGCGGGAGAAGGGCAGTACTTC

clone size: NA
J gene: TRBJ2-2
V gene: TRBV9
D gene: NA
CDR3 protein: CASSPPHGVGELFF
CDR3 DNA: TGTGCCAGCAGCCCCCCGCACGGGGTGGGGGAGCTGTTTTTT

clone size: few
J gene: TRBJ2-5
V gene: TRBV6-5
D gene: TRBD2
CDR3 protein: CASREGGGAGETQYF
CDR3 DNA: TGTGCCAGCAGGGAAGGCGGGGGGGCAGGAGAGACCCAGTACTTC

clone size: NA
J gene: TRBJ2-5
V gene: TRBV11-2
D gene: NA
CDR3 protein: CASSQPYQETQYF
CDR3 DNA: TGTGCCAGCAGCCAACCATACCAAGAGACCCAGTACTTC

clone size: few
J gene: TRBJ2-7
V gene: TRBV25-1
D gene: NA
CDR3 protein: CASSDSAFDEQYF
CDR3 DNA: TGTGCCAGCAGTGATTCGGCCTTCGACGAGCAGTACTTC

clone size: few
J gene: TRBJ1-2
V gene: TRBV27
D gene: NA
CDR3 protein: CASSFVSGSGYGYTF
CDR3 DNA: TGTGCCAGCAGTTTTGTCTCTGGGAGCGGATATGGCTACACCTTC

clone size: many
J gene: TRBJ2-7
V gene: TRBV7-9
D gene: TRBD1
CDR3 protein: CASSLVRGRSSYEQYF
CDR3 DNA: TGTGCCAGCAGCTTAGTTAGGGGGCGAAGCTCCTACGAGCAGTACTTC

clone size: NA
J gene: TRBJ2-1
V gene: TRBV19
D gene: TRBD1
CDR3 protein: CAASTGAYSSYNEQFF
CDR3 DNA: TGTGCCGCAAGCACAGGGGCCTATAGCTCCTACAATGAGCAGTTCTTC

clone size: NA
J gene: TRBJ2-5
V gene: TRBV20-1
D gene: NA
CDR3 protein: CSAIVTRGPQETQYF
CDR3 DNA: TGCAGTGCTATCGTCACTAGGGGCCCCCAAGAGACCCAGTACTTC

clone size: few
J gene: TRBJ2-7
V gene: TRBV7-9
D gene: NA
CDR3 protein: CASSLTGPRYEQYF
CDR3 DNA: TGTGCCAGCAGCTTAACTGGGCCGAGGTACGAGCAGTACTTC

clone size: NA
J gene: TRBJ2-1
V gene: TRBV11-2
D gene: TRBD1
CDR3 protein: CASSLATGGFEQFF
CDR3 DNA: TGTGCCAGCAGCTTAGCGACAGGGGGCTTTGAGCAGTTCTTC

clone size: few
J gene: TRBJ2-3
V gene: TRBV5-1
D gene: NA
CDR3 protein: CASSPQTDGLRYF
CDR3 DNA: TGCGCCAGCAGCCCTCAAACCGACGGACTCAGGTATTTT

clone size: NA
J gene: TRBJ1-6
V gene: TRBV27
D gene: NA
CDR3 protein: CASSRPSSGNSPLHF
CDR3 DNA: TGTGCCAGCAGCCGCCCTTCAAGCGGCAATTCACCCCTCCACTTT

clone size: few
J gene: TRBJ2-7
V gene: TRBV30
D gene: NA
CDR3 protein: CAWSVGNTYEQYF
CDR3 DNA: TGTGCCTGGAGTGTGGGGAATACCTACGAGCAGTACTTC

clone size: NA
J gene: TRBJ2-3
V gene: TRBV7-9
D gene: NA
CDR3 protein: CASSPGAAYRDTQYF
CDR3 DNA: TGTGCCAGCAGCCCAGGAGCCGCATACAGGGATACGCAGTATTTT

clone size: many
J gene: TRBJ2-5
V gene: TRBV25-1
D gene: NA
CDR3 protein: CASTFITGKGETQYF
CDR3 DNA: TGTGCCAGCACTTTCATCACAGGGAAAGGGGAGACCCAGTACTTC

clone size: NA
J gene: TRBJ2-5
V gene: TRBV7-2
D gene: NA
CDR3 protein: CASSWGSFGLETQYF
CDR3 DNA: TGTGCCAGCAGCTGGGGCAGCTTTGGGTTGGAGACCCAGTACTTC

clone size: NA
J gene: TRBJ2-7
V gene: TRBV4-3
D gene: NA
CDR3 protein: CASSQDLLFEQYF
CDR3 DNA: TGCGCCAGCAGCCAAGATTTACTATTCGAGCAGTACTTC

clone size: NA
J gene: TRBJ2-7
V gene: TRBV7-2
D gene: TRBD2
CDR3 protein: CASSHKLAGASYEQYF
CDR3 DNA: TGTGCCAGCAGCCATAAACTAGCGGGAGCGTCCTACGAGCAGTACTTC

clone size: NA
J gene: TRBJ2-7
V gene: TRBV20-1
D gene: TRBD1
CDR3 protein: CSAWDRSGYEQYF
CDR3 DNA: TGCAGTGCTTGGGACAGATCTGGCTACGAGCAGTACTTC

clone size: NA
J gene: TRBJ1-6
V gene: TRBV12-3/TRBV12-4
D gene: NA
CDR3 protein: CASSRGFEGGNSPLHF
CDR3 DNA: TGTGCCAGCAGCCGGGGCTTTGAGGGCGGCAATTCACCCCTCCACTTT

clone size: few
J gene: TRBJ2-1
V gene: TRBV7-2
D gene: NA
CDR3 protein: CASSSLGRDNEQFF
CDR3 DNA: TGTGCCAGCAGCTCCCTCGGGCGAGACAATGAGCAGTTCTTC

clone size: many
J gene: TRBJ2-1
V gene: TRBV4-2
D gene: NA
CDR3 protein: CASSLAQGGDEQFF
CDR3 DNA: TGTGCCAGCAGTCTCGCCCAGGGGGGCGATGAGCAGTTCTTC

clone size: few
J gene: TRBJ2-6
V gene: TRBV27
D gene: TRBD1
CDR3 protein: CASSLNRDRGSGANVLTF
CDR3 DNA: TGTGCCAGCAGTTTAAACCGGGACAGGGGTTCCGGGGCCAACGTCCTGACTTTC

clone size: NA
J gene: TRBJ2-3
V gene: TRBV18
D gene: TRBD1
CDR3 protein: CASSHGQVSDTQYF
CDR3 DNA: TGTGCCAGCTCGCACGGACAGGTCTCCGATACGCAGTATTTT

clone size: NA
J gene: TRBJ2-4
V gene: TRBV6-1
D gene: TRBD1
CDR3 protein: CASSDAGTGGHIQYF
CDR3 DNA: TGTGCCAGCAGTGACGCCGGGACAGGGGGTCACATTCAGTACTTC

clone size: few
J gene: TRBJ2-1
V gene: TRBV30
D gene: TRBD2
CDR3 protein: CAWSTSGGRNEQFF
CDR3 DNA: TGTGCCTGGAGTACTAGCGGGGGGAGGAATGAGCAGTTCTTC

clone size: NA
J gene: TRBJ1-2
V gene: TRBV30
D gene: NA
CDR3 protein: CAWSVAQSHPRGGYTF
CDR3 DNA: TGTGCCTGGAGTGTGGCTCAGTCCCATCCTCGGGGTGGCTACACCTTC

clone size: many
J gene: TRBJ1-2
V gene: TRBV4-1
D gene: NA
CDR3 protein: CASSQQGGYGYTF
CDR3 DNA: TGCGCCAGCAGCCAACAAGGGGGCTATGGCTACACCTTC

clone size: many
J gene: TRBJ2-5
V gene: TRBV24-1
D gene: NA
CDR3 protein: CATSDLAGYQETQYF
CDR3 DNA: TGTGCCACCAGTGATTTGGCCGGCTACCAAGAGACCCAGTACTTC

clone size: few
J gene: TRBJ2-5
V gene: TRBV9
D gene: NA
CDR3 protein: CASSVESVAETQYF
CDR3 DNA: TGTGCCAGCAGCGTAGAGTCCGTAGCGGAGACCCAGTACTTC

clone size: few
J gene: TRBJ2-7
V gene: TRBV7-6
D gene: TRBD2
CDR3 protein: CASSSKLAGDEQYF
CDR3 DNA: TGTGCCAGCAGCTCCAAACTAGCGGGGGACGAGCAGTACTTC

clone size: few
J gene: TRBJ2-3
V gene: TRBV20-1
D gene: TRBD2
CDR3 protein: CSAVLAGAFSGYF
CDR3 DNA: TGCAGTGCTGTTCTAGCGGGGGCCTTCTCGGGTTATTTT

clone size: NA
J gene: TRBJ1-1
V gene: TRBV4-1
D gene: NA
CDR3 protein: CASSPEGHGRVAEAFF
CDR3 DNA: TGCGCCAGCAGCCCAGAAGGTCACGGCAGGGTGGCTGAAGCTTTCTTT

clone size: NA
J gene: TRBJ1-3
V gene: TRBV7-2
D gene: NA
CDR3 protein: CASSFGSRGNTIYF
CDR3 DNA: TGTGCCAGCAGCTTCGGGTCGCGTGGAAACACCATATATTTT

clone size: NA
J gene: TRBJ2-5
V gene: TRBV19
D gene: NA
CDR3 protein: CASSIGGSKGQETQYF
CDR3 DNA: TGTGCCAGTAGTATAGGGGGGAGCAAAGGACAAGAGACCCAGTACTTC

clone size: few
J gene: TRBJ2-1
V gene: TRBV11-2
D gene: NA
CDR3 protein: CASSPQRRSSYNEQFF
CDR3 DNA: TGTGCCAGCAGCCCTCAGCGGAGGAGCTCCTACAATGAGCAGTTCTTC

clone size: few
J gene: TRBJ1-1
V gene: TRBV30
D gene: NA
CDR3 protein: CAWTGWLNTEAFF
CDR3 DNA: TGTGCCTGGACAGGGTGGTTGAACACTGAAGCTTTCTTT

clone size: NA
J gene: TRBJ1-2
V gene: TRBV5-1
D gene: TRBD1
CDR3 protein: CASSRIEQGAFYGYTF
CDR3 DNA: TGCGCCAGCAGCCGTATCGAACAGGGGGCCTTCTATGGCTACACCTTC

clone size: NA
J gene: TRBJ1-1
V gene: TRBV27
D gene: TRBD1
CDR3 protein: CASSSWTGSTEAFF
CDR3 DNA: TGTGCCAGCAGTTCCTGGACAGGGTCCACTGAAGCTTTCTTT

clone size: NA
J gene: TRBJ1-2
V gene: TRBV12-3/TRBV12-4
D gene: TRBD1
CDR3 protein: CASSLAGDSNYGYTF
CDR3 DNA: TGTGCCAGCAGTTTAGCGGGGGACAGCAACTATGGCTACACCTTC

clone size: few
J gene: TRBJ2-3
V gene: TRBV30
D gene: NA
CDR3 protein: CAWTPGPPDTQYF
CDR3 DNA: TGTGCCTGGACCCCGGGACCCCCAGATACGCAGTATTTT

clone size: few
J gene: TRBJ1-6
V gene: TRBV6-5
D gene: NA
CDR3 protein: CASSYVQGLNSPLHF
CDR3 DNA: TGTGCCAGCAGTTACGTCCAGGGTCTAAATTCACCCCTCCACTTT

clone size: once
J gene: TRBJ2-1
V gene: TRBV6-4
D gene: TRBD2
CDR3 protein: CASSHGGRGGRSYNEQFF
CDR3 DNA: TGTGCCAGCAGCCACGGAGGGCGGGGGGGCCGGTCCTACAATGAGCAGTTCTTC

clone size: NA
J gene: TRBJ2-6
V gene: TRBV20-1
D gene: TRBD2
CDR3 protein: CSARPGGSGANVLTF
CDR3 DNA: TGCAGTGCTAGACCGGGAGGCTCTGGGGCCAACGTCCTGACTTTC

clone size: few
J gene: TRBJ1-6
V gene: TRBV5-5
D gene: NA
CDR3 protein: CASSLALSPLHF
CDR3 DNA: TGTGCCAGCAGCTTGGCCTTATCACCCCTCCACTTT